These 17 T cell receptor beta chains share one sample of origin, sequenced in a study of T cells expressing NK-cell markers. TCRdb re-analyzed the 5' RACE reads; it lists each CDR3 protein once, without DNA. The sample totals 350,000 to 450,000 distinct CDR3 sequences. Input material: blood T cells: a sorted CD56 or NKG2C T cell subset, CD4+ or CD8+ T cells, or bulk PBMC T cells (not recorded which). The source is a man between 18 and 69 years old in good health.

V gene TRBV18 combines with J gene TRBJ1-2; TCRdb names TRBD1, which stays unverified in the absence of DNA. The CDR3 extends over 15 amino acids. Germline values: CDR1 KGHSH, CDR2 LQKENI. The CDR3 spells CASSPGQGGDYGYTF. Looking up the rest from reference TRBV18 and TRBJ1-2 gives the full variable domain: NAGVMQNPRHLVRRRGQEARLRCSPMKGHSHVYWYRQLPEEGLKFMVYLQKENIIDESGMPKERFSAEFPKEGPSILRIQQVVRGDSAAYFCASSPGQGGDYGYTFGSGTRLTVV.

The chain has TRBV7-3 and TRBJ2-5; TCRdb's D call of TRBD1 is untestable without DNA. Per the germline V gene, CDR1 is SGHTA and CDR2 is FQGTGA. The CDR3 consists of 13 residues. CDR3 sequence: CASSLDRAGTQYF.

This chain connects TRBV7-8 to TRBJ2-3; TCRdb names TRBD1, which stays unverified in the absence of DNA. CDR1 and CDR2 from the germline V gene are SGHVS and FQNEAQ. CDR3 size: 15 residues. CDR3 in amino acids: CASSHRAGGTDTQYF.

This rearrangement joins TRBV24-1 to TRBJ2-5; TCRdb's D call of TRBD1 is untestable without DNA. CDR1 is KGHDR, CDR2 SFDVKD, per germline. CDR3 length equals 15 residues. This chain's CDR3 is CATSDWTGGKETQYF.

CDR3 residues: CSAMERAGGNYEQYF. The rearrangement links TRBV20-1 to TRBJ2-7; the D call of TRBD2 rests on TCRdb alone, since no DNA is present to check it. Germline V gene lookup returns CDR1 DFQATT and CDR2 SNEGSKA (reference sequence). The CDR3 has 15 residues.

The chain is built from TRBV20-1 and TRBJ1-2; TCRdb outputs TRBD1, but without DNA this stays unchecked. Germline loops: CDR1 DFQATT, CDR2 SNEGSKA (reference sequence). The CDR3 length is 11 residues. The CDR3 sequence is CSASGQPTITF.

The chain recombines TRBV28 with TRBJ1-5; TCRdb reports TRBD1, a call that lacks DNA to check it against. The germline gives CDR1 MDHEN, CDR2 SYDVKM. This CDR3 has 16 amino acids. CDR3 protein: CASSSPLRGENQPQHF.

The chain has TRBV3-1 and TRBJ1-1. Germline CDR1 and CDR2: LGHDT and YNNKEL (reference sequence). The length of the CDR3 is 12 residues. The chain's CDR3 is CASSQDLAEAFF.

V gene TRBV29-1 combines with J gene TRBJ2-7; TCRdb picks TRBD1, but there is no DNA to check that call. In germline, CDR1 is SQVTM, CDR2 ANQGSEA. The CDR3 length is 13 residues. The CDR3 spells CSVEGSAGWEQYF.

CDR3 in amino acids: CSGSLAPTSTDTQYF. The chain employs TRBV29-1 and TRBJ2-3; the TRBD2 assignment by TCRdb is unverifiable without DNA. The CDR3 sequence is 15 residues long. CDR1 is SQVTM, CDR2 ANQGSEA, per germline.

V gene TRBV18 combines with J gene TRBJ1-1; TCRdb's D call, TRBD1, is unchecked because there is no DNA. CDR1 KGHSH and CDR2 LQKENI come from the germline V gene. The CDR3 totals 14 residues. This chain's CDR3 is CASSPGQGAQEAFF.

This chain connects TRBV13 to TRBJ2-1. CDR3 length: 13 residues. Germline V gives CDR1 PRHDT, CDR2 FYEKMQ (reference sequence). CDR3 sequence: CASSLGRVYEQFF.

The gene calls are TRBV7-2 and TRBJ2-5; TCRdb indicates TRBD2, and absent DNA this call remains unverified. CDR1 SGHTA and CDR2 FQGNSA come from the germline V gene. The CDR3 length is 16 residues. CDR3 in amino acids: CASSYFKRTREETQYF.

The J gene is TRBJ2-3, the V gene TRBV27; the TCRdb call, TRBD2, lacks DNA for checking. CDR1 and CDR2 from the germline V gene are MNHEY and SMNVEV (reference sequence). The CDR3 covers 17 residues. The CDR3 loop reads CASSLYRTSGGGDTQYF.

The chain recombines TRBV5-5 with TRBJ1-1. Germline values: CDR1 SGHKS, CDR2 YYEKEE (reference sequence). CDR3 length: 15 residues. CDR3: CASSLVGRSVTEAFF.

The J gene is TRBJ2-7, the V gene TRBV7-2. The CDR3 contains 13 residues. Germline-derived CDR1 and CDR2 are SGHTA and FQGNSA. CDR3 region: CASSLRGWGEQYF.

V is TRBV5-1 and J is TRBJ2-5. Germline V lookup: CDR1 SGHRS, CDR2 YFSETQ. This CDR3 has 12 amino acids. CDR3 amino acids: CASSFGRETQYF.